These 4 T cell receptor beta chains were sequenced from one sample in a study of T cell repertoires in cytomegalovirus infection. TCRdb re-derived calls from the reads in MiXCR, one entry per CDR3 protein. The sample has 310,000 or so distinct CDR3 sequences; around 10% are singletons. The material sequenced was PBMCs. The source is a human donor in good health (CMV status not recorded). Some clones in this sample may be carry-over from other donors' samples.

This clonotype showed up many times. The rearrangement joins TRBV7-3 to TRBJ2-2, with D unclear. CDR1 is SGHTA, CDR2 FQGTGA, per germline. The CDR3 runs 16 residues. The ends were cut back, 5 bases at V and 0 bases at J, with 13 bases in the middle. The CDR3 sequence is CASSPGPTPNTGELFF. The CDR3, as DNA: TGTGCCAGCAGCCCAGGACCCACCCCGAACACCGGGGAGCTGTTTTTT.

The chain combines TRBV12-3 or TRBV12-4 with TRBJ1-5; the D gene is possibly TRBD1 (6 bases). This CDR3 comprises 13 residues. With 6 bases removed from V and 6 bases from J, the gap between germline ends came to 12 bases. In DNA, the CDR3 is TGTGCCAGCAGCCCAGGGGAGGCTCAGCCCCAGCATTTT. Encoded protein: CASSPGEAQPQHF.

In regard to this clonotype: A much larger clone sits a single nucleotide away, making a read error possible. The chain has TRBV28 and TRBJ2-3; the D is unclear. This CDR3 spans 13 amino acids. The V end was cut by 11 bases, the J end by 0 bases, with 12 bases between. Germline values: CDR1 MDHEN, CDR2 SYDVKM. The CDR3 DNA reads as TGTGCCGGCGGTCAGCTTAGCACAGATACGCAGTATTTT. This codes for CAGGQLSTDTQYF.

This clonotype was seen ten or more times. The chain uses TRBV7-2 and TRBJ2-2, with 7 bases fitting TRBD1. Germline assignment: CDR1 SGHTA and CDR2 FQGNSA. This CDR3 is 15 amino acids long. Trimming cost V 5 bases and J 2 bases; bases outside gene matches: 5. CDR3 sequence: CASSIGQANTGELFF. The CDR3, as DNA: TGTGCCAGCAGCATCGGACAGGCAAACACCGGGGAGCTGTTTTTT.